A single sample gave rise to the 25 T cell receptor beta chains below, sequenced in a study of early T cells in non-severe SARS-CoV-2 infection. TCRdb called the 5' RACE reads again in MiXCR, with one record for every CDR3 protein. The data contain tens of thousands of distinct CDR3 sequences, roughly 11% of them seen just once; the ten biggest clones take up roughly 10%. The sample was whole blood. The receptor set was obtained from an adult who was a healthcare worker with PCR-confirmed SARS-CoV-2 infection or an uninfected control (not recorded which).

This clonotype was picked up many times. The chain joins TRBV7-9 to TRBJ1-6, with D unclear. Trimming shortened V by 1 base and J by 10 bases, and 11 bases separated the two germline ends. Germline CDR1 SEHNR, CDR2 FQNEAQ (reference sequence). This CDR3 region has 14 residues. The CDR3: CASSLEQVRSPLHF. The DNA for the CDR3 is TGTGCCAGCAGCTTAGAGCAGGTTCGGTCACCCCTCCACTTT.

This clonotype appeared a few times. The V gene is TRBV5-5, the J gene TRBJ2-7; D is uncertain. CDR3 size: 13 residues. V was trimmed by 4 bases and J by 4 bases, leaving 12 bases between them. CDR1 is SGHKS, CDR2 YYEKEE, per germline (reference sequence). The chain's CDR3 is CASSPRNGYEQYF. CDR3 coding DNA: TGTGCCAGCAGCCCGAGGAATGGGTACGAGCAGTACTTC.

This clonotype was detected ten times or more. This chain uses TRBV5-5 with TRBJ1-2, with 9 bases aligning to TRBD1. This CDR3 region has 15 residues. The junction had 10 bases not matched to a gene; V was cut back by 4 bases and J by 6 bases. Germline V gene data show CDR1 as SGHKS and CDR2 as YYEKEE (reference sequence). CDR3 amino acids: CASSQTGTGRDGYTF. The CDR3 nucleotides are TGTGCCAGCAGCCAGACCGGGACAGGGAGGGATGGCTACACCTTC.

This clonotype was detected only a few times. The chain links TRBV7-9 to TRBJ2-7, with D perhaps matching TRBD1 (6 bases). The CDR3 sequence is 15 residues long. Looked up from germline, CDR1 is SEHNR and CDR2 is FQNEAQ (reference sequence). V lost 4 bases, J lost 0 bases, and 13 bases lay in between. CDR3 protein: CASSSRRDTSYEQYF. The CDR3 DNA reads TGTGCCAGCAGCTCCCGCCGGGACACCTCCTACGAGCAGTACTTC.

The J gene is TRBJ1-1, the V gene TRBV4-3; D gene ambiguous. Deletions cut 7 bases from V and 1 base from J, with 10 bases between. CDR3 length: 13 residues. The germline CDR1 and CDR2 sequences are LGHNA and YSLEER. The chain's CDR3 is CASTEDQNTEAFF. The CDR3 region has the DNA TGCGCCAGCACCGAGGATCAGAACACTGAAGCTTTCTTT.

The chain combines TRBV5-1 with TRBJ2-7; 7 bases fit TRBD2. Germline V CDR1 and CDR2: SGHRS, YFSETQ. J lost 2 bases, V lost 1 base, and 9 bases had no gene match. The CDR3 length is 16 residues. As DNA, the CDR3 is TGCGCCAGCAGCTTGCGGGTTTCGGGACTACCCTACGAGCAGTACTTC. It codes for CASSLRVSGLPYEQYF.

This clonotype was observed at least ten times. The V gene is TRBV11-1, the J gene TRBJ2-7; D gene uncertain. The CDR3 is made up of 15 amino acids. Trimming pared 0 bases from V and 3 bases from J, leaving 12 bases between. Germline loops: CDR1 SGHAT, CDR2 FQDESV (reference sequence). CDR3 amino acids: CASSLASGRIYEQYF. CDR3 bases: TGTGCCAGCAGCTTAGCTTCCGGACGGATCTACGAGCAGTACTTC. Based on the CDR3 plus reference TRBV11-1 and TRBJ2-7, the full variable domain is EAEVAQSPRYKITEKSQAVAFWCDPISGHATLYWYRQILGQGPELLVQFQDESVVDDSQLPKDRFSAERLKGVDSTLKIQPAELGDSAMYLCASSLASGRIYEQYFGPGTRLTVT.

The V and J genes are TRBV5-5 and TRBJ2-2; 8 nucleotides agree with TRBD2. The V segment lost 1 base and the J segment 5 bases; nucleotides outside the gene matches: 4. Germline V gene sequence: CDR1 SGHKS, CDR2 YYEKEE (reference sequence). CDR3 size: 15 residues. CDR3 coding DNA: TGTGCCAGCAGCTTGTTGCGGGGGGAGACCGGGGAGCTGTTTTTT. Translation gives CASSLLRGETGELFF.

This clonotype was seen many times. The junction does not match germline at one end; this may be a read error. This rearrangement joins TRBV7-7 to TRBJ2-5, with TRBD1 identical over 7 bases. The CDR3 is 14 amino acids. Germline CDR1 and CDR2: SSHAT and FNYEAQ (reference sequence). The CDR3 DNA follows: TGTGCTAGCACCCCCGGACAGGCCCAAGAGACCCAGTACTTC. It specifies CASTPGQAQETQYF.

A note on this clonotype: One end of the junction fails to match germline, which may point to a read error. The CDR3 protein is CSARDRTGRSYEQCF. The CDR3 bases are TGCAGTGCTAGAGACCGGACAGGGCGATCCTACGAGCAGTGCTTC. The V gene is TRBV20-1, the J gene TRBJ2-7; TRBD1 matches 8 bases. The germline V gene has CDR1 DFQATT and CDR2 SNEGSKA (reference sequence). This CDR3 is 15 amino acids long.

The V call is TRBV7-3, the J call TRBJ2-3; TRBD1 matches 8 bases. The CDR3 extends over 14 amino acids. The trim removed 3 bases at V and 4 bases at J, leaving 3 bases unmatched. CDR1 is SGHTA, CDR2 FQGTGA, per germline. The CDR3 reads CASSFGQGSDTQYF. Written as DNA, the CDR3 is TGTGCCAGCAGCTTCGGACAGGGATCAGATACGCAGTATTTT. Drawing the rest from reference TRBV7-3 and TRBJ2-3, the complete variable domain is GAGVSQTPSNKVTEKGKYVELRCDPISGHTALYWYRQSLGQGPEFLIYFQGTGAADDSGLPNDRFFAVRPEGSVSTLKIQRTERGDSAVYLCASSFGQGSDTQYFGPGTRLTVL.

The chain links TRBV29-1 to TRBJ2-3; D is unresolved. The CDR3 spans 13 residues. V gave up 5 bases and J gave up 1 base, with 10 bases separating them. Germline V gene sequence: CDR1 SQVTM, CDR2 ANQGSEA. The CDR3 DNA reads as TGCAGCGTTCCCGGGCAGGGCACAGATACGCAGTATTTT. Residues: CSVPGQGTDTQYF.

The genes are TRBV7-7 and TRBJ2-3, with D possibly matching TRBD2 (7 bases). Trimming took 2 bases from V and 5 from J, leaving 14 bases between them. Germline V gene sequence: CDR1 SSHAT, CDR2 FNYEAQ (reference sequence). There are 15 residues in the CDR3. The CDR3 nucleotides are TGTGCCAGCAGCTTACTGGGGGGGCCGCGAGATACGCAGTATTTT. Residues: CASSLLGGPRDTQYF. Drawing the rest from reference TRBV7-7 and TRBJ2-3, the complete variable domain is GAGVSQSPRYKVTKRGQDVTLRCDPISSHATLYWYQQALGQGPEFLTYFNYEAQPDKSGLPSDRFSAERPEGSISTLTIQRTEQRDSAMYRCASSLLGGPRDTQYFGPGTRLTVL.

This clonotype was recorded a few times. The V gene is TRBV18, the J gene TRBJ1-5; 11 bases are shared with TRBD1. Germline CDR1 and CDR2: KGHSH and LQKENI. The CDR3 covers 16 residues. V trimming: 2 bases; J trimming: 5 bases; junction bases outside the gene matches: 5. In nucleotides, the CDR3 is TGTGCCAGCTCACCAGGGGGACAGGGGGTTTATCAGCCCCAGCATTTT. This encodes CASSPGGQGVYQPQHF.

CDR3 amino acids: CASRRGGRGNTYEQYF. The CDR3 DNA is TGTGCCAGCCGTAGGGGGGGCAGGGGAAATACCTACGAGCAGTACTTC. The genes are TRBV27 and TRBJ2-7; TRBD2 might be the D (7 bases). The CDR3 is made up of 16 amino acids. Germline V lookup: CDR1 MNHEY, CDR2 SMNVEV (reference sequence). Trimming left V 8 bases short and J 2 bases short, with 22 bases between.

The chain has TRBV19 and TRBJ2-5; 8 positions match TRBD1. Trimming at V came to 6 bases and at J to 4 bases, leaving 7 bases not matched to a gene. Germline CDR1 and CDR2: LNHDA and SQIVND (reference sequence). The CDR3 consists of 14 residues. The CDR3 bases are TGTGCCAGTAGGTCCCAGGGGGCCAGAGAGACCCAGTACTTC. Amino acids: CASRSQGARETQYF.

The genes are TRBV5-1 and TRBJ2-3; either TRBD1 or TRBD2 may fit D (5 bases each). V gave up 5 bases and J gave up 5 bases, with 18 bases separating them. This CDR3 spans 15 amino acids. Germline CDR1 is SGHRS and CDR2 is YFSETQ. The chain's CDR3 is CASSSGTLGEDTQYF. CDR3 coding DNA: TGCGCCAGCAGTTCAGGGACCCTCGGTGAAGATACGCAGTATTTT.

This clonotype was seen many times. The genes are TRBV12-3 or TRBV12-4 and TRBJ2-2, with D possibly being TRBD1 (5 bases). The V gene lost 3 bases and the J gene lost 0 bases, with 8 bases spanning the gap. This CDR3 region has 15 residues. The CDR3 spells CASSFNRPNTGELFF. The CDR3 region has the DNA TGTGCCAGCAGTTTTAACAGGCCGAACACCGGGGAGCTGTTTTTT.

Concerning this clonotype: One junction end does not reproduce the germline sequence, and a read error may be involved. The chain links TRBV24-1 to TRBJ1-1; D not certain. CDR1 and CDR2 from the germline V gene are KGHDR and SFDVKD. The CDR3 has 14 amino acids. The DNA of the CDR3 is TGTGTCACCAGTGAGGGCGGGCCTAACACTGAAGCTTTCTTT. Amino acid sequence: CVTSEGGPNTEAFF.

A few counts support this clonotype. The chain recombines TRBV5-5 with TRBJ2-3; 13 positions match TRBD2. V dropped 1 base and J dropped 5; count of bases not matched to a gene: 4. Germline V gene data show CDR1 as SGHKS and CDR2 as YYEKEE (reference sequence). The CDR3 spans 16 residues. CDR3 in DNA: TGTGCCAGCAGCTTGTTACTAGCGGGGGGGAAAGATACGCAGTATTTT. Protein sequence: CASSLLLAGGKDTQYF.

The sample holds many counts of this clonotype. The V and J genes are TRBV4-3 and TRBJ1-5; a possible D gene is TRBD1 (6 bases). Germline V gene sequence: CDR1 LGHNA, CDR2 YSLEER. This CDR3 comprises 16 residues. Trimming took 1 base from V and 2 from J, leaving 12 bases between them. The CDR3 DNA sequence: TGCGCCAGCAGCCAAGGCCCCGCAGGGGGCAATCAGCCCCAGCATTTT. This sequence encodes CASSQGPAGGNQPQHF.

This clonotype has ten or more counts. The CDR3 nucleotides are TGTGCCAGCAGCTCGACAGGGTGGAACATTCAGTACTTC. Translating gives CASSSTGWNIQYF. The V gene is TRBV11-2, the J gene TRBJ2-4; 7 nucleotides agree with TRBD1. V lost 4 bases and J lost 7; bases outside the gene matches: 4. The CDR3 extends over 13 amino acids. Per germline, CDR1 SGHAT and CDR2 FQNNGV.

In its sample, this clonotype was seen a few times. The rearrangement joins TRBV9 to TRBJ2-3; possibly TRBD1 or TRBD2 for D (6 bases each). Trimming left V 3 bases short and J 4 bases short, with 15 bases between. Germline V gene sequence: CDR1 SGDLS, CDR2 YYNGEE. CDR3 length equals 15 residues. The CDR3 reads CASSEGGRVADTQYF. DNA of the CDR3: TGTGCCAGCAGCGAGGGGGGCAGGGTGGCAGATACGCAGTATTTT.

This clonotype was picked up many times. This chain links TRBV29-1 with TRBJ2-7, with D hard to call. This CDR3 has 13 amino acids. Germline CDR1 is SQVTM and CDR2 is ANQGSEA. V was shortened by 4 bases and J by 3 bases, with 13 bases between the two germline ends. The chain's CDR3 is CSVGSPPLYEQYF. The CDR3, as DNA: TGCAGCGTTGGCAGTCCTCCGCTCTACGAGCAGTACTTC.

The chain links TRBV7-2 to TRBJ2-5; 11 nucleotides line up with TRBD2. V trimming: 6 bases; J trimming: 7 bases; junction bases outside the gene matches: 13. CDR3 length equals 16 residues. Per germline, CDR1 SGHTA and CDR2 FQGNSA. The CDR3 spells CASSRSGGANLGTQYF. The DNA for the CDR3 is TGTGCCAGCAGTCGTAGCGGGGGGGCCAATCTTGGGACCCAGTACTTC.